This T cell receptor beta chain was observed in a study of CD8 T cells in ankylosing spondylitis. Regarding the study as a whole: Matched ankylosing spondylitis synovial fluid reportedly showed significant enrichment of disease-linked clones. What appeared characteristic of ankylosing spondylitis blood was a TCR beta motif of several highly homologous variants. In reactive arthritis synovial fluid and blood, some motif variants had been reported before.

The authors made TCR beta libraries by quantitative 5'-RACE with molecular barcodes. TCRdb used MiXCR to reprocess the 5' RACE reads, holding one entry per CDR3 protein. The repertoire has 670,000 or so distinct CDR3 sequences, 15% to 20% of them found once; the top ten carry about 20%. With 6 bases clipped from V and 6 bases from J, the junction kept 9 bases outside the gene matches. This CDR3 region has 16 residues. This clonotype was observed a few times. Its antigen is not identified. This receptor was identified in a male donor with ankylosing spondylitis. The V gene is TRBV12-3 or TRBV12-4, the J gene TRBJ2-3; the match to TRBD2 covers 13 bases. The specimen was blood, either unsorted or a sorted T cell fraction (not recorded which). As DNA, the CDR3 is TGTGCCAGCAGAACCGGGACTAGCGGGATAGGGGATACGCAGTATTTT. Translation: CASRTGTSGIGDTQYF.